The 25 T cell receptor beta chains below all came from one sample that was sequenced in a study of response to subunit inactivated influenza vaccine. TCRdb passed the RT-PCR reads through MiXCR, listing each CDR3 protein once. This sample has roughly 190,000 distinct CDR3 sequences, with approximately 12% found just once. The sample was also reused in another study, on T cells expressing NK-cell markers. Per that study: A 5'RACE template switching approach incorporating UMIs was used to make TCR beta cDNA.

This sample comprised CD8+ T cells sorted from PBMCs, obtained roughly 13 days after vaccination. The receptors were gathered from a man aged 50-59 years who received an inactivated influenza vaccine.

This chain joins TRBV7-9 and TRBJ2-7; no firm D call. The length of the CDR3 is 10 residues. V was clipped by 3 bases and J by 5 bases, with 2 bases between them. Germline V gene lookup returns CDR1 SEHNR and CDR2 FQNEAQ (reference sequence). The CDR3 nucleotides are TGTGCCAGCAGCTTTCACGAGCAGTACTTC. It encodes CASSFHEQYF.

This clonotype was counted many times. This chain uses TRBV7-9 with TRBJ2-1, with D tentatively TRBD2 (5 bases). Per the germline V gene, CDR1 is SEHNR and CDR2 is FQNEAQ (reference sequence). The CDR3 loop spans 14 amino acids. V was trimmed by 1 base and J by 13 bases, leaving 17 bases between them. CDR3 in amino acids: CASSLGASRNPQFF. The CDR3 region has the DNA TGTGCCAGCAGCTTAGGGGCTAGCCGGAACCCCCAGTTCTTC. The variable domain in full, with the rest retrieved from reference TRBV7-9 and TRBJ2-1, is DTGVSQNPRHKITKRGQNVTFRCDPISEHNRLYWYRQTLGQGPEFLTYFQNEAQLEKSRLLSDRFSAERPKGSFSTLEIQRTEQGDSAMYLCASSLGASRNPQFFGPGTRLTVL.

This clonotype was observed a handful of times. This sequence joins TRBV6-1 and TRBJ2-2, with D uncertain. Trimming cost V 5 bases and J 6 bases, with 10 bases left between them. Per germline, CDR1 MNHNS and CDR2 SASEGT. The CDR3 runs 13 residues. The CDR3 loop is CASSPSGAGELFF. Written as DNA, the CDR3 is TGTGCCAGCAGTCCGTCTGGGGCCGGGGAGCTGTTTTTT.

CDR3 nucleotides: TGTGCCAGCAGTACAGGGGGCTTGGACACTGAAGCTTTCTTT. It translates to CASSTGGLDTEAFF. This rearrangement joins TRBV6-1 to TRBJ1-1; 9 positions match TRBD1. Trimming removed 5 bases from V and 3 bases from J; junction bases left unmatched: 4. The CDR3 has 14 residues. The germline V gene has CDR1 MNHNS and CDR2 SASEGT.

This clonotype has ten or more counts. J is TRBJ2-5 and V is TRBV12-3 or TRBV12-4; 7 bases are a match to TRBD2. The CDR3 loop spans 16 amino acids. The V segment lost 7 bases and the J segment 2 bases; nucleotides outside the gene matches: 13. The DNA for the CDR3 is TGTGCCAGCACCTTGACATCCGGGACTACACAAGAGACCCAGTACTTC. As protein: CASTLTSGTTQETQYF.

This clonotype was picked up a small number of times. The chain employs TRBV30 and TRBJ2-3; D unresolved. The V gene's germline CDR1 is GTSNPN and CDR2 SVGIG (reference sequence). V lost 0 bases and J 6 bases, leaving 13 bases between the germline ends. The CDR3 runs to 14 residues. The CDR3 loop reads CAWSVLHLSDTQYF. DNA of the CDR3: TGTGCCTGGAGTGTATTGCATTTGTCGGATACGCAGTATTTT.

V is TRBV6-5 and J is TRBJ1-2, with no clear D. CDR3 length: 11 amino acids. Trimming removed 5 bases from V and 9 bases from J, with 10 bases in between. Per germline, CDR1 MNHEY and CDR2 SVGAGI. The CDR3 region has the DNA TGTGCCAGCAGTGAGGACGGTAGCTACACCTTC. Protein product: CASSEDGSYTF.

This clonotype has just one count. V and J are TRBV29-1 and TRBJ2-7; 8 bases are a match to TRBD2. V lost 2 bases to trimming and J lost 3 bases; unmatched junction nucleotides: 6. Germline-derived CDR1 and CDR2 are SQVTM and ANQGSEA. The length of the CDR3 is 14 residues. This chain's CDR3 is CSVESRGGNYEQYF. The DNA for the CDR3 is TGCAGCGTTGAAAGCCGGGGGGGGAACTACGAGCAGTACTTC.

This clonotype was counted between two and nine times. The CDR3 protein is CASTDGRMNTEAFF. For the CDR3, the DNA is TGTGCCAGCACCGACGGAAGAATGAACACTGAAGCTTTCTTT. The rearrangement uses TRBV6-2 or TRBV6-3 and TRBJ1-1; no firm D call. The V gene lost 7 bases and the J gene lost 0 bases, with 12 bases spanning the gap. Germline V gene data show CDR1 as MNHEY and CDR2 as SVGEGT. This CDR3 is built from 14 residues.

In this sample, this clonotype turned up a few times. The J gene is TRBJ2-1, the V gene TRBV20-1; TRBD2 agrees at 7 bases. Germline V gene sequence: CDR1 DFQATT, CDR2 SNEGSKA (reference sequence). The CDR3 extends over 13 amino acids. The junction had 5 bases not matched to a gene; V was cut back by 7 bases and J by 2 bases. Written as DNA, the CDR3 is TGCAGTGGGGCTAGCGGAGCCTACAATGAGCAGTTCTTC. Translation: CSGASGAYNEQFF.

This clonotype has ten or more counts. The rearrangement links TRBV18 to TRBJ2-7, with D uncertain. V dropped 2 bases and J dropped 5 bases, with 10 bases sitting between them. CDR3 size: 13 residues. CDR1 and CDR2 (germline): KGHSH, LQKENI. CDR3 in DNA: TGTGCCAGCTCACCAGTAGTTCTGAACGAGCAGTACTTC. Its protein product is CASSPVVLNEQYF.

In nucleotides, the CDR3 is TGTGCCAGCAGCAGGATGCTCTACGAGCAGTACTTC. Residues: CASSRMLYEQYF. The gene calls are TRBV2 and TRBJ2-7; D is uncertain. From germline, CDR1 is SNHLY and CDR2 FYNNEI. This CDR3 is built from 12 residues. The germline V and J ends were trimmed by 6 bases and 3 bases, with 9 bases remaining between them.

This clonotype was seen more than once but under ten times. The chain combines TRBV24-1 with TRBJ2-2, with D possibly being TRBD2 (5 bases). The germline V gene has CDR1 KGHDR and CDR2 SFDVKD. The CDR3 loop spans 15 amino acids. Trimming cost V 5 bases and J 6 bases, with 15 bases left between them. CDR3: CATSAEGVFPGELFF. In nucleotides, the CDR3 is TGTGCCACCAGTGCAGAGGGAGTCTTTCCCGGGGAGCTGTTTTTT.

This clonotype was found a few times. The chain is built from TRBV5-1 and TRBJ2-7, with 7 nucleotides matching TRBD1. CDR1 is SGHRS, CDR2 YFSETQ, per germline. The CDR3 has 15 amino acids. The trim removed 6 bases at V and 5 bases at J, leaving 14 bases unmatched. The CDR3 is CASTVRTGALHEQYF. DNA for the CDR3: TGCGCCAGCACCGTGAGGACAGGAGCCCTTCACGAGCAGTACTTC. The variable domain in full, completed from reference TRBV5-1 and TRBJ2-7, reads KAGVTQTPRYLIKTRGQQVTLSCSPISGHRSVSWYQQTPGQGLQFLFEYFSETQRNKGNFPGRFSGRQFSNSRSEMNVSTLELGDSALYLCASTVRTGALHEQYFGPGTRLTVT.

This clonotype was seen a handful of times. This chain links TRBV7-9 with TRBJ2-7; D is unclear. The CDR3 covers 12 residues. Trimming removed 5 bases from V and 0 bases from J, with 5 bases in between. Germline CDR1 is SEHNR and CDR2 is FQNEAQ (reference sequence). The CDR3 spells CASSTSSYEQYF. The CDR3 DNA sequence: TGTGCCAGCAGCACAAGCTCCTACGAGCAGTACTTC.

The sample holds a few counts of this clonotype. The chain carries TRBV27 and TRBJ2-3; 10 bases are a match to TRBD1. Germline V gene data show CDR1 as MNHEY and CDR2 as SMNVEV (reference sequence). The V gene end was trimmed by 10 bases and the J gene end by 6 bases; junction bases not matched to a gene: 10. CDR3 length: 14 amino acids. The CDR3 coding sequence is TGTGCCACAAAGACAGGGGGCGGAGTGGATACGCAGTATTTT. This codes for CATKTGGGVDTQYF.

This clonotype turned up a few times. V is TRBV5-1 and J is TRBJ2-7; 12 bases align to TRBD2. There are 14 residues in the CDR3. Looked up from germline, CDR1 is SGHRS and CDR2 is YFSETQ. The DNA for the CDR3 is TGCGCTAGCTGTTGGACTAGCGGGGCCTACGAGCAGTACTTC. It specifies CASCWTSGAYEQYF.

The CDR3 region has the DNA TGTGCCAGCAGCGTCTCACTAGGAGCCGAGCAGTACTTC. This sequence encodes CASSVSLGAEQYF. The V call is TRBV6-2 or TRBV6-3, the J call TRBJ2-7; a possible D gene is TRBD2 (5 bases). This CDR3 is built from 13 residues. The germline V gene encodes CDR1 MNHEY and CDR2 SVGEGT. Trimming stripped 6 bases from V and 6 bases from J, with 15 bases between.

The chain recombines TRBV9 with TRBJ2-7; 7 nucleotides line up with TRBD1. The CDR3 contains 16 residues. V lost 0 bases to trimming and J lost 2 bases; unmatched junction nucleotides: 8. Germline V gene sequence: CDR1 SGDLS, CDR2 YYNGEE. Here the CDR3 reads CASSVAVEGAAYEQYF. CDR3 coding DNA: TGTGCCAGCAGCGTAGCTGTTGAGGGGGCGGCCTACGAGCAGTACTTC. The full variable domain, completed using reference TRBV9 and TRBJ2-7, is DSGVTQTPKHLITATGQRVTLRCSPRSGDLSVYWYQQSLDQGLQFLIQYYNGEERAKGNILERFSAQQFPDLHSELNLSSLELGDSALYFCASSVAVEGAAYEQYFGPGTRLTVT.

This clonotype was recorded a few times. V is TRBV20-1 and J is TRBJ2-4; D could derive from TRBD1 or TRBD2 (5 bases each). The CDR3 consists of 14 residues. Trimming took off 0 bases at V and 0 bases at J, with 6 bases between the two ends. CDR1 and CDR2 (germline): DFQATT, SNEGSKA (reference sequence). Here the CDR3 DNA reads TGCAGTGCTAGAGATGGGGGAGCCAAAAACATTCAGTACTTC. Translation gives CSARDGGAKNIQYF.

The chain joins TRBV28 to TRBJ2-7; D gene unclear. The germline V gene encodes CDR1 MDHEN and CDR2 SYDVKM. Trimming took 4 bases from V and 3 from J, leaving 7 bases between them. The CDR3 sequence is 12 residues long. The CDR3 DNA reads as TGTGCCAGCAGTTCCGCCTACTACGAGCAGTACTTC. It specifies CASSSAYYEQYF. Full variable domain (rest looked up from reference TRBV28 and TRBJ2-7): DVKVTQSSRYLVKRTGEKVFLECVQDMDHENMFWYRQDPGLGLRLIYFSYDVKMKEKGDIPEGYSVSREKKERFSLILESASTNQTSMYLCASSSAYYEQYFGPGTRLTVT.

CDR3 in DNA: TGTGCCATCAGTGATAGTCGAGGGACTGGGGCCAACGTCCTGACTTTC. Protein sequence: CAISDSRGTGANVLTF. V usage is TRBV10-3 and J usage is TRBJ2-6; D might be TRBD2 (5 bases). The germline CDR1 and CDR2 sequences are ENHRY and SYGVKD. The CDR3 totals 16 residues. V was shortened by 3 bases and J by 2 bases, with 11 bases between the two germline ends.

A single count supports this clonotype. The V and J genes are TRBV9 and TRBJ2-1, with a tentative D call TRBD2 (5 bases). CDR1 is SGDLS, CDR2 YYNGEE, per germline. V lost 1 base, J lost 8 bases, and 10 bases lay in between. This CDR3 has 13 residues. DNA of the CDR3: TGTGCCAGCAGCGTATACTGGGGAGATGAGCAGTTCTTC. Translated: CASSVYWGDEQFF.

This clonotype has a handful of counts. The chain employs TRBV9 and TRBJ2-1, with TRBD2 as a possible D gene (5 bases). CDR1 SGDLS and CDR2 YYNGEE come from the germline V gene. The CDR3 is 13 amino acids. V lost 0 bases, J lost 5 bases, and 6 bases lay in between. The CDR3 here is CASSVGRHNEQFF. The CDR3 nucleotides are TGTGCCAGCAGCGTAGGGAGGCACAATGAGCAGTTCTTC. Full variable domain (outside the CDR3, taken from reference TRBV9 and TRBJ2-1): DSGVTQTPKHLITATGQRVTLRCSPRSGDLSVYWYQQSLDQGLQFLIQYYNGEERAKGNILERFSAQQFPDLHSELNLSSLELGDSALYFCASSVGRHNEQFFGPGTRLTVL.

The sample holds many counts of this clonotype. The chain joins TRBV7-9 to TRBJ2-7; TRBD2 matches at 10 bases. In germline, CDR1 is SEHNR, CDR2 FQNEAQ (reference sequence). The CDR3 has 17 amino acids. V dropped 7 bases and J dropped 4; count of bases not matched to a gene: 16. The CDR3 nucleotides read TGTGCCAGCACCGCGTACCGCGGGGCTAGCGGGGGTTACGAGCAGTACTTC. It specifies CASTAYRGASGGYEQYF.